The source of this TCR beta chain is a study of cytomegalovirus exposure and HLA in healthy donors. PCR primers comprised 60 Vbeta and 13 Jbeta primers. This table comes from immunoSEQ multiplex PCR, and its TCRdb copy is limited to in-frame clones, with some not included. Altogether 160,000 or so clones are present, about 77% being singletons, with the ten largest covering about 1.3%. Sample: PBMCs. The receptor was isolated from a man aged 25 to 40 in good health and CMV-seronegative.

CDR3 loop: CASSLTVIGRPRGSTEAFF. The CDR3 region has the DNA TGTGCCAGCAGCTTAACAGTAATAGGCAGGCCGCGGGGTAGCACTGAAGCTTTCTTT. The chain combines TRBV7-6 with TRBJ1-1; the D is unclear. The CDR3 consists of 19 residues. Germline assignment: CDR1 SGHVS and CDR2 FNYEAQ. Deletions cut 2 bases from V and 4 bases from J, with 26 bases between.